What follows are 8 T cell receptor beta chains derived from one specimen sequenced in a study of T cell responses to AZD1222 COVID-19 vaccine. The data were produced by immunoSEQ multiplex PCR, yet TCRdb's version contains in-frame clones alone and is incomplete. The sample has 95,000 to 100,000 clones, about 87% seen once; the top ten hold more than 8.5%. The sample here was peripheral blood, taken 28 days after the second AZD1222 dose. All receptors come from an adult who received the AZD1222 COVID-19 vaccine.

The rearrangement joins TRBV28 to TRBJ2-4; D is possibly TRBD2 (6 bases). Germline V gene sequence: CDR1 MDHEN, CDR2 SYDVKM. Trimming removed 7 bases at V and 8 bases at J, with 24 bases between. CDR3 size: 16 residues. The CDR3 here is CASTVAGTRSSDIQYF. In nucleotides, the CDR3 is TGTGCCAGCACCGTCGCAGGGACTCGCTCTTCGGACATTCAGTACTTC. Filled out from reference TRBV28 and TRBJ2-4, the complete variable domain reads DVKVTQSSRYLVKRTGEKVFLECVQDMDHENMFWYRQDPGLGLRLIYFSYDVKMKEKGDIPEGYSVSREKKERFSLILESASTNQTSMYLCASTVAGTRSSDIQYFGAGTRLSVL.

The rearrangement joins TRBV10-3 to TRBJ2-6; 9 bases are shared with TRBD2. This CDR3 contains 16 residues. Per the germline V gene, CDR1 is ENHRY and CDR2 is SYGVKD. V lost 10 bases, J lost 0 bases, and 7 bases stayed unmatched. In DNA, the CDR3 is TGTGCCACGGGTCGAGCGGGGGGCTCTGGGGCCAACGTCCTGACTTTC. The encoded protein is CATGRAGGSGANVLTF.

The rearrangement joins TRBV27 to TRBJ2-7; 9 bases align to TRBD1. The trim removed 8 bases at V and 4 bases at J, leaving 12 bases unmatched. Germline CDR1 is MNHEY and CDR2 is SMNVEV (reference sequence). CDR3 length: 15 amino acids. CDR3 sequence (DNA): TGTGCCAGCGGACTCCCCGGGACAGGGCTATACGAGCAGTACTTC. Amino acids: CASGLPGTGLYEQYF.

Remarks on this clone: Additional DNA sequences in this sample encode the identical CDR3. The rearrangement uses TRBV18 and TRBJ1-5; D possibly corresponds to TRBD1 (5 bases). The CDR3 spans 13 residues. Trimming stripped 3 bases from V and 4 bases from J, with 7 bases between. Germline CDR1 KGHSH, CDR2 LQKENI. The CDR3 sequence is CASSPGGNQPQHF. CDR3 bases: TGTGCCAGCTCACCGGGGGGAAATCAGCCCCAGCATTTT.

The gene calls are TRBV5-5 and TRBJ1-1; D is uncertain. The CDR3 runs 17 residues. V was shortened by 0 bases and J by 1 base, with 16 bases between the two germline ends. Per germline, CDR1 SGHKS and CDR2 YYEKEE (reference sequence). The DNA of the CDR3 is TGTGCCAGCAGCTTGGTTACGTTTGGACTTGGGAACACTGAAGCTTTCTTT. Amino acids: CASSLVTFGLGNTEAFF.

The V call is TRBV19, the J call TRBJ2-1, with 11 bases fitting TRBD2. This CDR3 spans 17 amino acids. V lost 4 bases, J lost 7 bases, and 12 bases stayed unmatched. The germline CDR1 and CDR2 sequences are LNHDA and SQIVND (reference sequence). CDR3 amino acids: CASSRGLGASGRNEQFF. CDR3 DNA sequence: TGTGCCAGTAGTAGGGGTCTTGGGGCTAGCGGGAGGAATGAGCAGTTCTTC.

The rearrangement uses TRBV27 and TRBJ2-7; no clear D. Germline V gives CDR1 MNHEY, CDR2 SMNVEV (reference sequence). The CDR3 has 13 amino acids. The V gene lost 5 bases and the J gene lost 2 bases, with 10 bases spanning the gap. The CDR3 DNA sequence: TGTGCCAGCAGTCCGGCCCCTCCCTACGAGCAGTACTTC. Amino acid sequence: CASSPAPPYEQYF.

This rearrangement joins TRBV7-2 to TRBJ1-1, with unresolved D. CDR3 length: 16 residues. V was clipped by 1 base and J by 1 base, with 13 bases between them. Germline CDR1 reads SGHTA; CDR2 reads FQGNSA. The CDR3: CASSLGHGSGNTEAFF. As DNA, the CDR3 is TGTGCCAGCAGCTTAGGACACGGTTCAGGGAACACTGAAGCTTTCTTT.